The 27 T cell receptor beta chains below were found in one sample sequenced in a study of shared clonotypes between healthy human individuals. Produced via immunoSEQ multiplex PCR; TCRdb's table is partial and in-frame only. The table shows approximately 980,000 clones, with roughly 72% occurring only once. The sample taken for sequencing was memory CD4+ T cells sorted from blood. The sample's subset: CD45RA-negative fraction. These receptors all come from a young man in good health.

This clone was picked up many times. The chain has TRBV5-1 and TRBJ2-7; D is tentatively TRBD1 or TRBD2 (5 bases each). Trimming took off 0 bases at V and 3 bases at J, with 13 bases between the two ends. Germline CDR1 and CDR2: SGHRS and YFSETQ. The CDR3 runs 15 residues. CDR3 sequence: CASSLAGDGVYEQYF. CDR3 DNA: TGCGCCAGCAGCTTGGCCGGGGACGGAGTCTACGAGCAGTACTTC.

The rearrangement uses TRBV5-1 and TRBJ1-1; no firm D call. CDR3 length equals 14 residues. Germline values: CDR1 SGHRS, CDR2 YFSETQ. Trimming stripped 5 bases from V and 4 bases from J, with 15 bases between. This CDR3 reads CASSEQDGSTEAFF. CDR3 sequence (DNA): TGCGCCAGCAGTGAGCAGGACGGGAGCACTGAAGCTTTCTTT.

The genes are TRBV10-3 and TRBJ2-7, with D tentatively TRBD2 (7 bases). V was clipped by 0 bases and J by 5 bases, with 14 bases between them. Germline V gives CDR1 ENHRY, CDR2 SYGVKD. There are 15 residues in the CDR3. Written as DNA, the CDR3 is TGTGCCATCAGTGAGTCCGGGGGGCTAAGCCACGAGCAGTACTTC. Translated, it gives CAISESGGLSHEQYF.

The gene calls are TRBV30 and TRBJ2-3, with D unresolved. The CDR3 totals 14 residues. V lost 2 bases and J 8 bases, leaving 17 bases between the germline ends. The V gene's germline CDR1 is GTSNPN and CDR2 SVGIG (reference sequence). The CDR3 sequence: CAWSPSTDPGTQYF. The CDR3 nucleotides are TGTGCCTGGAGTCCGTCGACGGACCCCGGTACGCAGTATTTT.

Ten or more counts support this clone. The V call is TRBV19, the J call TRBJ1-2; 7 nucleotides agree with TRBD1. The V and J ends lost 5 bases and 7 bases, in that order; junction bases with no gene match: 10. Germline lookup yields CDR1 LNHDA and CDR2 SQIVND (reference sequence). There are 14 residues in the CDR3. CDR3 protein: CASSPRGQRSGYTF. The CDR3, as DNA: TGTGCCAGTAGTCCAAGGGGACAGCGGAGTGGCTACACCTTC.

The chain carries TRBV18 and TRBJ1-4, with TRBD1 as a possible D gene (6 bases). The V and J ends lost 6 bases and 5 bases respectively, with 13 bases between them. This CDR3 region has 14 residues. Germline-derived CDR1 and CDR2 are KGHSH and LQKENI. In DNA form, the CDR3 reads TGTGCCAGCTCCCCGGGACATACGAATGAAAAACTGTTTTTT. Translating it yields CASSPGHTNEKLFF.

The V and J genes are TRBV11-2 and TRBJ2-2; the D gene is possibly TRBD1 (6 bases). Per germline, CDR1 SGHAT and CDR2 FQNNGV. V was clipped by 4 bases and J by 6 bases, with 15 bases between them. The CDR3 has 15 amino acids. The CDR3 nucleotides read TGTGCCAGCAGCTCATTACAGGGAGTACCCGGGGAGCTGTTTTTT. It encodes CASSSLQGVPGELFF.

The chain is built from TRBV5-6 and TRBJ1-1, with D possibly matching TRBD1 (5 bases). The CDR3 has 17 amino acids. V lost 4 bases and J lost 6, with 25 bases in between. The V gene's germline CDR1 is SGHDT and CDR2 YYEEEE. CDR3 DNA: TGTGCCAGCAGCACGAGCGGGAAGGGACCGGGCCGAGCTGAAGCTTTCTTT. It codes for CASSTSGKGPGRAEAFF.

The chain recombines TRBV7-4 with TRBJ2-3; a weak D match, TRBD2 (6 bases). The CDR3 has 17 residues. Germline CDR1 and CDR2: SGHVT and SQSDAQ. The germline V and J ends were trimmed by 5 bases and 0 bases, with 18 bases remaining between them. CDR3: CASSPPRSGPSTDTQYF. CDR3 coding DNA: TGTGCCAGCAGCCCCCCCAGAAGCGGGCCTAGCACAGATACGCAGTATTTT.

This sequence joins TRBV19 and TRBJ1-2, with TRBD1 matching 7 bases. After removal of 4 bases from V and 4 bases from J, the junction contained 9 bases not matched to a gene. This CDR3 spans 15 amino acids. Germline CDR1 LNHDA, CDR2 SQIVND (reference sequence). The CDR3 reads CASSSRGTDVYGYTF. In nucleotides, the CDR3 is TGTGCCAGTAGTAGCAGGGGGACAGATGTCTATGGCTACACCTTC.

The J gene is TRBJ1-4, the V gene TRBV18; D is unresolved. The CDR3 loop spans 13 amino acids. Trimming pared 0 bases from V and 10 bases from J, leaving 9 bases between. Looked up from germline, CDR1 is KGHSH and CDR2 is LQKENI. The CDR3: CASSPPMVVKLFF. The CDR3 DNA reads as TGTGCCAGCTCACCACCGATGGTTGTAAAACTGTTTTTT.

V gene TRBV18 combines with J gene TRBJ2-7; D could derive from TRBD1 or TRBD2 (6 bases each). The ends were cut back, 4 bases at V and 6 bases at J, with 13 bases in the middle. Germline CDR1 and CDR2: KGHSH and LQKENI. CDR3 length equals 13 residues. DNA for the CDR3: TGTGCCAGCTCACTTCGTAGGGGGGCCGAGCAGTACTTC. This sequence encodes CASSLRRGAEQYF. The full variable domain, rest sourced from reference TRBV18 and TRBJ2-7, is NAGVMQNPRHLVRRRGQEARLRCSPMKGHSHVYWYRQLPEEGLKFMVYLQKENIIDESGMPKERFSAEFPKEGPSILRIQQVVRGDSAAYFCASSLRRGAEQYFGPGTRLTVT.

The CDR3: CASSSNRGPEAFF. Here the CDR3 DNA reads TGTGCCAGCAGTTCCAACAGGGGTCCTGAAGCTTTCTTT. The V call is TRBV6-6, the J call TRBJ1-1; 7 bases fit TRBD1. V lost 4 bases, J lost 6 bases, and 5 bases stayed unmatched. The germline V gene encodes CDR1 MNHNY and CDR2 SVGAGI (reference sequence). This CDR3 contains 13 residues.

This clone turned up a few times. J is TRBJ2-3 and V is TRBV21-1; the D call of TRBD2 is as the table states it, not checked on the DNA. TRBV21-1 is annotated as a pseudogene. The CDR3 runs to 14 residues. Here the CDR3 DNA reads TGTGCCAGCATACGACTAGCGGGAACAGATACGCAGTATTTT. Encoded protein: CASIRLAGTDTQYF.

The V call is TRBV20-1, the J call TRBJ1-2; no clear D. Trimming took 8 bases from V and 3 from J, leaving 7 bases between them. The CDR3 is 10 residues long. Germline V lookup: CDR1 DFQATT, CDR2 SNEGSKA (reference sequence). The CDR3 nucleotides read TGCAGTACTTCTTACTATGGCTACACCTTC. It translates to CSTSYYGYTF.

This clone was detected only once. The chain recombines TRBV10-3 with TRBJ1-1, with TRBD1 identical over 12 bases. The CDR3 is 14 amino acids. V was clipped by 9 bases and J by 1 base; unmatched bases: 3. CDR1 is ENHRY, CDR2 SYGVKD, per germline. CDR3 DNA: TGTGCCATGAGGGACAGGGGGCCGAACACTGAAGCTTTCTTT. As protein: CAMRDRGPNTEAFF.

This clone has more than one count but fewer than ten. In the same sample, other DNA sequences code for this CDR3. V and J are TRBV5-1 and TRBJ2-3; no reliable D call. V gave up 4 bases and J gave up 0 bases, with 6 bases separating them. Germline assignment: CDR1 SGHRS and CDR2 YFSETQ. CDR3 length: 13 amino acids. CDR3 coding DNA: TGCGCCAGCAGCCCGACTAGCACAGATACGCAGTATTTT. Translated: CASSPTSTDTQYF.

In this sample, this clone turned up once. The V and J genes are TRBV7-2 and TRBJ2-2, with D possibly matching TRBD1 (6 bases). The CDR3 is made up of 13 amino acids. V was shortened by 6 bases and J by 6 bases, with 11 bases between the two germline ends. Per the germline V gene, CDR1 is SGHTA and CDR2 is FQGNSA. The CDR3 here is CASRGQIAGELFF. The DNA for the CDR3 is TGTGCCAGCAGAGGACAGATTGCCGGGGAGCTGTTTTTT.

V is TRBV6-6 and J is TRBJ1-2; D gene unclear. Germline lookup yields CDR1 MNHNY and CDR2 SVGAGI (reference sequence). V was shortened by 8 bases and J by 1 base, with 8 bases between the two germline ends. This CDR3 contains 12 residues. The CDR3 here is CASGGVNYGYTF. The CDR3 nucleotides are TGTGCCAGCGGAGGAGTTAACTATGGCTACACCTTC.

This clone was counted many times. Additional DNA sequences in this sample encode the identical CDR3. This chain uses TRBV6-5 with TRBJ2-1; D is ambiguous. This CDR3 comprises 11 residues. Looked up from germline, CDR1 is MNHEY and CDR2 is SVGAGI. V lost 6 bases to trimming and J lost 5 bases, with 5 bases between them. The chain's CDR3 is CASRGNNEQFF. The CDR3, as DNA: TGTGCCAGCAGGGGGAACAATGAGCAGTTCTTC.

The chain uses TRBV30 and TRBJ1-6; D may be TRBD1 (6 bases). CDR1 is GTSNPN, CDR2 SVGIG, per germline (reference sequence). Trimming shortened V by 7 bases and J by 11 bases, and 18 bases separated the two germline ends. CDR3 length: 13 amino acids. The CDR3 region is CASLEGGAAPLHF. As DNA, the CDR3 is TGTGCCTCCCTCGAGGGGGGGGCCGCACCCCTCCACTTT.

This chain connects TRBV4-1 to TRBJ2-3; tentatively, D is TRBD2 (6 bases). Per germline, CDR1 MGHRA and CDR2 YSYEKL. Trimming stripped 4 bases from V and 5 bases from J, with 13 bases between. The CDR3 contains 14 residues. The CDR3: CASSRTGVIDTQYF. As DNA, the CDR3 is TGCGCCAGCAGCCGGACGGGGGTAATAGATACGCAGTATTTT.

There are a few counts of this clone. This sequence joins TRBV18 and TRBJ1-2; 10 bases are a match to TRBD1. The CDR3 is made up of 15 amino acids. V dropped 0 bases and J dropped 9; count of bases not matched to a gene: 7. Germline V CDR1 and CDR2: KGHSH, LQKENI. The CDR3 bases are TGTGCCAGCTCACCACCGGTGGGGACAGGGGAAAGCTACACCTTC. Amino acid sequence: CASSPPVGTGESYTF.

In this sample, this clone turned up a few times. CDR3 in amino acids: CASSQDIAPVSGYTF. The CDR3 region has the DNA TGCGCCAGCAGCCAAGATATAGCCCCGGTCTCTGGCTACACCTTC. This chain joins TRBV4-1 and TRBJ1-2; D remains ambiguous. The CDR3 runs 15 residues. Per germline, CDR1 MGHRA and CDR2 YSYEKL. V was shortened by 0 bases and J by 7 bases, with 15 bases between the two germline ends.

The V and J genes are TRBV5-1 and TRBJ1-1; D is unresolved. The CDR3 loop spans 13 amino acids. Germline CDR1 is SGHRS and CDR2 is YFSETQ. V dropped 0 bases and J dropped 8 bases, with 11 bases sitting between them. CDR3 nucleotide sequence: TGCGCCAGCAGCTTGGGGCCGGAAGGAGAAGCTTTCTTT. Translation gives CASSLGPEGEAFF.

In its sample, this clone was seen once. A single base separates this from a much larger clone, so it may be a read error. This chain connects TRBV29-1 to TRBJ2-7, with D possibly TRBD1 on 6 matching bases. Germline V gene sequence: CDR1 SQVTM, CDR2 ANQGSEA. Trimming stripped 6 bases from V and 11 bases from J, with 23 bases between. This CDR3 has 13 residues. DNA of the CDR3: TGCAGCGTCGTTGGGGTGGACAGTCGTGGGGAGTACTTC. This gives the protein CSVVGVDSRGEYF.

This clone was detected only a few times. The chain is built from TRBV6-1 and TRBJ1-1; D may be TRBD1 (5 bases). The V gene's germline CDR1 is MNHNS and CDR2 SASEGT. Trimming removed 3 bases at V and 9 bases at J, with 11 bases between. The CDR3 totals 12 residues. CDR3: CASSEGPRQAFF. CDR3 coding DNA: TGTGCCAGCAGTGAGGGACCGCGGCAAGCTTTCTTT.